The sequence of this TCR beta chain was determined in a study of blood T cell repertoires in COVID-19. The junction had 8 bases not matched to a gene; V was cut back by 5 bases and J by 6 bases. Germline lookup yields CDR1 SGHRS and CDR2 YFSETQ. There are 16 residues in the CDR3. The assay was immunoSEQ multiplex PCR, and TCRdb's table has in-frame clones only and misses some. The sample consists of over 150,000 clones, approximately 87% of them appearing once. J is TRBJ2-3 and V is TRBV5-1; 14 bases agree with TRBD2. Sequenced sample: peripheral blood. The receptor was derived from a woman aged 18-29 years who had recovered from COVID-19. CDR3 nucleotides: TGCGCCAGCAGTTTGCCGACTAGCGGGGGGGTGGATACGCAGTATTTT. Encoded protein: CASSLPTSGGVDTQYF.